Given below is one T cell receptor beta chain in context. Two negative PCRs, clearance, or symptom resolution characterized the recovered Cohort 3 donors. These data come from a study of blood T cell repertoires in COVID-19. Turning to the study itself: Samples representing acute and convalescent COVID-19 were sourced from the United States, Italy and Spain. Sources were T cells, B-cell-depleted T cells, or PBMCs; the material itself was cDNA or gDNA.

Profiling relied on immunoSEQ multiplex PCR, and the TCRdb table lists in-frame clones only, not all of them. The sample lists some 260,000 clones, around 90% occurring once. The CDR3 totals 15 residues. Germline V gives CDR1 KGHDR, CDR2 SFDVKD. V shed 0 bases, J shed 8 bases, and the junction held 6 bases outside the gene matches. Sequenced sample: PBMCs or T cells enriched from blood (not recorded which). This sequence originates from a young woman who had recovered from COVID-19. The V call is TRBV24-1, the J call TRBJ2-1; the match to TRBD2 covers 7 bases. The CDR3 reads CATSDLGRESDEQFF. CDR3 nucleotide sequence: TGTGCCACCAGTGATTTGGGGCGGGAGAGCGATGAGCAGTTCTTC.